These 15 T cell receptor beta chains share one sample of origin, sequenced in a study of blood T cell repertoires in COVID-19. Clones were sequenced by immunoSEQ multiplex PCR, and TCRdb holds only the in-frame ones, with some missing. This repertoire shows under 95,000 clones, around four fifths found once; its top ten account for about 10%. The specimen sequenced was peripheral blood. These receptors originate from a human donor in a cohort sampled during active COVID-19.

V is TRBV3-1 (or the pseudogene TRBV3-2) and J is TRBJ1-4; D unclear. Deletions cut 2 bases from V and 4 bases from J, with 11 bases between. CDR1 and CDR2 (germline): LGHDT, YNNKEL (reference sequence). The CDR3 runs to 15 residues. The DNA of the CDR3 is TGTGCCAGCAGCCAAATGGCAACAATTAATGAAAAACTGTTTTTT. This gives the protein CASSQMATINEKLFF.

The chain combines TRBV6-5 with TRBJ1-3; the match to TRBD1 covers 7 bases. Germline V gene data show CDR1 as MNHEY and CDR2 as SVGAGI. This CDR3 region has 15 residues. Trimming took 8 bases from V and 4 from J; bases not matched to a gene: 11. In nucleotides, the CDR3 is TGTGCCAGCTCACCCGACAGGGAGTTGGGAAACACCATATATTTT. This sequence encodes CASSPDRELGNTIYF.

This chain links TRBV6-5 with TRBJ1-3; no reliable D call. V lost 5 bases to trimming and J lost 5 bases, with 13 bases between them. The CDR3 contains 14 residues. CDR1 is MNHEY, CDR2 SVGAGI, per germline. The CDR3 DNA is TGTGCCAGCAGTACTACAAGGCCTAGAAACACCATATATTTT. Its translation: CASSTTRPRNTIYF.

The gene calls are TRBV7-2 and TRBJ1-2; TRBD1 aligns across 7 bases. Germline V CDR1 and CDR2: SGHTA, FQGNSA. There are 13 residues in the CDR3. Unmatched junction bases numbered 6, after V lost 3 bases and J lost 8 bases. This CDR3 reads CASSFTGVGGYTF. DNA for the CDR3: TGTGCCAGCAGCTTTACAGGGGTAGGGGGCTACACCTTC.

CDR3 nucleotides: TGCGCCAGCAGCTTGGACAGGCCTAGCTCCTACAATGAGCAGTTCTTC. It specifies CASSLDRPSSYNEQFF. The chain links TRBV5-1 to TRBJ2-1, with a weak D call TRBD1 (5 bases). This CDR3 region has 16 residues. Trimming shortened V by 0 bases and J by 0 bases, and 10 bases separated the two germline ends. CDR1 is SGHRS, CDR2 YFSETQ, per germline. Together with reference TRBV5-1 and TRBJ2-1, the CDR3 gives the full variable domain: KAGVTQTPRYLIKTRGQQVTLSCSPISGHRSVSWYQQTPGQGLQFLFEYFSETQRNKGNFPGRFSGRQFSNSRSEMNVSTLELGDSALYLCASSLDRPSSYNEQFFGPGTRLTVL.

The chain recombines TRBV5-1 with TRBJ2-2; TRBD1 matches at 10 bases. The CDR3 is 14 amino acids. Germline trimming cut 7 bases from V and 4 bases from J; bases unmatched to any gene: 4. The V gene's germline CDR1 is SGHRS and CDR2 YFSETQ. The CDR3 here is CASSRTGGTGELFF. In DNA, the CDR3 is TGCGCCAGCTCTCGGACAGGGGGCACCGGGGAGCTGTTTTTT.

V and J are TRBV6-5 and TRBJ2-7; 9 bases are shared with TRBD1. The length of the CDR3 is 12 residues. CDR1 is MNHEY and CDR2 is SVGAGI in the germline V gene. J lost 5 bases, V lost 6 bases, and 2 bases had no gene match. This CDR3 reads CASSRDRDEQYF. CDR3 DNA sequence: TGTGCCAGCAGCCGGGACAGGGACGAGCAGTACTTC.

A few counts support this clone. V is TRBV6-6 and J is TRBJ2-1; TRBD1 matches 7 bases. CDR3 length: 13 residues. From germline, CDR1 is MNHNY and CDR2 SVGAGI (reference sequence). Germline trimming cut 8 bases from V and 2 bases from J; bases unmatched to any gene: 3. The CDR3 DNA sequence: TGTGCCAGCCGGGACAGTACCTACAATGAGCAGTTCTTC. Its protein product is CASRDSTYNEQFF.

The CDR3 sequence is CASRPQGVNEQFF. For the CDR3, the DNA is TGTGCCAGCAGACCACAGGGTGTAAATGAGCAGTTCTTC. The rearrangement links TRBV6-5 to TRBJ2-1; tentatively, D is TRBD1 (6 bases). Germline CDR1 reads MNHEY; CDR2 reads SVGAGI. This CDR3 has 13 amino acids. Trimming shortened V by 6 bases and J by 7 bases, and 13 bases separated the two germline ends.

The CDR3 sequence is CASSFNGGTYNEQFF. CDR3 nucleotide sequence: TGCGCCAGCAGCTTTAACGGGGGTACCTACAATGAGCAGTTCTTC. The J gene is TRBJ2-1, the V gene TRBV5-1; the D gene is possibly TRBD2 (6 bases). CDR3 length: 15 residues. Germline lookup yields CDR1 SGHRS and CDR2 YFSETQ. Trimming left V 2 bases short and J 2 bases short, with 11 bases between.

This chain connects TRBV7-2 to TRBJ2-7; D gene uncertain. Germline loops: CDR1 SGHTA, CDR2 FQGNSA. Between the trimmed V and J ends, which lost 1 base and 4 bases, there was a span of 11 bases. This CDR3 is 14 amino acids long. CDR3 coding DNA: TGTGCCAGCAGCTTAGTAGTCCAGGAATACGAGCAGTACTTC. This codes for CASSLVVQEYEQYF.

The V and J genes are TRBV6-1 and TRBJ2-3; 8 bases agree with TRBD2. The CDR3 contains 16 residues. With V trimmed by 1 base and J by 2 bases, 5 bases remained unmatched. The germline V gene encodes CDR1 MNHNS and CDR2 SASEGT. DNA for the CDR3: TGTGCCAGCAGTGAAGTAGCGGGACCTTACACAGATACGCAGTATTTT. This codes for CASSEVAGPYTDTQYF.

The rearrangement joins TRBV19 to TRBJ1-4; 7 bases are a match to TRBD1. Losses at the gene ends were 8 bases for V and 3 bases for J; bases not matched to a gene: 9. Germline V gives CDR1 LNHDA, CDR2 SQIVND (reference sequence). The CDR3 has 15 amino acids. The CDR3 loop is CASRDKGQPNEKLFF. For the CDR3, the DNA is TGTGCCAGTCGAGATAAGGGACAGCCTAATGAAAAACTGTTTTTT.

The chain carries TRBV6-5 and TRBJ1-1; TRBD1 matches 8 bases. This CDR3 comprises 12 residues. V gave up 7 bases and J gave up 7 bases; unmatched junction bases: 5. Per the germline V gene, CDR1 is MNHEY and CDR2 is SVGAGI. The CDR3: CASTGQGGEAFF. CDR3 DNA sequence: TGTGCCAGCACCGGACAGGGTGGTGAAGCTTTCTTT.

This chain uses TRBV11-1 with TRBJ2-3; 10 nucleotides agree with TRBD2. The CDR3 length is 14 residues. The ends lost 4 bases at V and 6 bases at J; junction bases unmatched: 4. The germline V gene encodes CDR1 SGHAT and CDR2 FQDESV (reference sequence). The CDR3 DNA follows: TGTGCCAGCAGCTCAAGCGGGAGGGGGGATACGCAGTATTTT. It specifies CASSSSGRGDTQYF.